The 18 T cell receptor beta chains below were found in one sample sequenced in a study of shared clonotypes between healthy human individuals. The data were produced by immunoSEQ multiplex PCR, yet TCRdb's version contains in-frame clones alone and is incomplete. The table lists 1.5 million to 2.5 million clones, roughly 94% of them singletons. Only CD45RO-negative cells positively selected for CCR7 counted as naive CD8 cells, so terminally differentiated effector memory CD45RA+ cells were excluded. Sequencing was done on a sample of naive CD8+ T cells sorted from blood. The receptors originated from a man aged 18 to 29 in good health.

This clone was seen only once. Other DNA sequences within the sample encode an identical CDR3. The CDR3 DNA sequence: TGCGCCAGCAGCGCGGACAGCTACGAGCAGTACTTC. It translates to CASSADSYEQYF. The chain links TRBV5-1 to TRBJ2-7; possibly TRBD1 for D (6 bases). This CDR3 has 12 residues. Germline V gene sequence: CDR1 SGHRS, CDR2 YFSETQ. Between the trimmed V and J ends, which lost 4 bases and 3 bases, there was a span of 8 bases. The variable domain in full, with the rest retrieved from reference TRBV5-1 and TRBJ2-7, is KAGVTQTPRYLIKTRGQQVTLSCSPISGHRSVSWYQQTPGQGLQFLFEYFSETQRNKGNFPGRFSGRQFSNSRSEMNVSTLELGDSALYLCASSADSYEQYFGPGTRLTVT.

J is TRBJ2-3 and V is TRBV9; D perhaps matches TRBD1 (5 bases). Germline CDR1 and CDR2: SGDLS and YYNGEE. Trimming stripped 0 bases from V and 0 bases from J, with 11 bases between. The CDR3 contains 16 residues. The CDR3 here is CASSVGWGVSTDTQYF. The CDR3 nucleotides are TGTGCCAGCAGCGTAGGATGGGGCGTTAGCACAGATACGCAGTATTTT.

V gene TRBV4-1 combines with J gene TRBJ2-7; the match to TRBD2 covers 12 bases. Germline V gene lookup returns CDR1 MGHRA and CDR2 YSYEKL. V lost 1 base, J lost 5 bases, and 6 bases stayed unmatched. CDR3 length: 16 residues. Written as DNA, the CDR3 is TGCGCCAGCAGCCAAGCTAGGACTAGCGGGATGGACGAGCAGTACTTC. It yields the protein CASSQARTSGMDEQYF.

The chain combines TRBV5-1 with TRBJ2-5; the match to TRBD1 covers 8 bases. The length of the CDR3 is 16 residues. Germline V gene data show CDR1 as SGHRS and CDR2 as YFSETQ. J gave up 3 bases and V 2 bases, and 9 bases lay outside the gene matches. CDR3 amino acids: CASSFTGGPREETQYF. CDR3 nucleotide sequence: TGCGCCAGCAGCTTTACAGGGGGGCCCAGGGAAGAGACCCAGTACTTC.

The chain has TRBV15 and TRBJ1-5; D gene unclear. The CDR3 covers 16 residues. Per the germline V gene, CDR1 is LNHNV and CDR2 is YYDKDF (reference sequence). Trimming cost V 3 bases and J 5 bases, with 17 bases left between them. The CDR3 DNA reads as TGTGCCACCAGCAGCGCCCCTCTGGAGGCTCATCAGCCCCAGCATTTT. Encoded protein: CATSSAPLEAHQPQHF.

J is TRBJ2-3 and V is TRBV11-2; TRBD1 or TRBD2 may be the D gene (7 bases each). There are 15 residues in the CDR3. Germline V gene data show CDR1 as SGHAT and CDR2 as FQNNGV. The germline V and J ends were trimmed by 5 bases and 2 bases, with 14 bases remaining between them. CDR3 sequence: CASSPRGGFTDTQYF. The CDR3 bases are TGTGCCAGCAGCCCCAGGGGGGGGTTCACAGATACGCAGTATTTT.

In the case of this clone: The same CDR3 can be traced to other DNA sequences in this sample. The chain links TRBV10-3 to TRBJ2-7; 9 bases agree with TRBD1. The CDR3 is 13 amino acids. CDR1 and CDR2 from the germline V gene are ENHRY and SYGVKD. V lost 3 bases, J lost 4 bases, and 1 base stayed unmatched. This CDR3 reads CAISEGQGYEQYF. The CDR3 coding sequence is TGTGCCATCAGTGAAGGACAGGGGTACGAGCAGTACTTC.

Regarding this clone: Other DNA variants within this sample encode the same CDR3. The gene calls are TRBV27 and TRBJ2-7, with D perhaps matching TRBD2 (5 bases). Germline V lookup: CDR1 MNHEY, CDR2 SMNVEV (reference sequence). The V end lost 6 bases, the J end lost 0 bases, and 9 bases lay between the germline ends. This CDR3 is 13 amino acids long. In nucleotides, the CDR3 is TGTGCCAGCAGCCGACTAAGCTCCTACGAGCAGTACTTC. Translation: CASSRLSSYEQYF.

Concerning this clone: Other DNA sequences in the sample encode the same CDR3. J is TRBJ2-7 and V is TRBV9; D gene ambiguous. With 0 bases removed from V and 1 base from J, the gap between germline ends came to 8 bases. The CDR3 runs to 14 residues. CDR1 is SGDLS and CDR2 is YYNGEE in the germline V gene. Here the CDR3 DNA reads TGTGCCAGCAGCGTAGGTCTCTCTTCCTACGAGCAGTACTTC. Translated: CASSVGLSSYEQYF.

The chain couples TRBV9 to TRBJ2-5, with 10 positions matching TRBD2. Germline values: CDR1 SGDLS, CDR2 YYNGEE. V trimming: 3 bases; J trimming: 7 bases; junction bases outside the gene matches: 6. The CDR3 spans 14 residues. This CDR3 reads CASSAAGGQGTQYF. The CDR3 DNA sequence: TGTGCCAGCAGCGCAGCGGGAGGGCAGGGGACCCAGTACTTC.

V usage is TRBV4-3 and J usage is TRBJ2-7, with a tentative D call TRBD1 (6 bases). Trimming left V 4 bases short and J 3 bases short, with 19 bases between. CDR1 and CDR2 from the germline V gene are LGHNA and YSLEER. The CDR3 extends over 16 amino acids. The CDR3, as DNA: TGCGCCAGCAGCCCTGCTGGGCCAGGGGCGATCTACGAGCAGTACTTC. Amino acid sequence: CASSPAGPGAIYEQYF.

The chain's CDR3 is CASSPRDRGYEQYF. The CDR3 DNA reads as TGTGCCAGCAGCCCTCGGGACAGGGGCTACGAGCAGTACTTC. The chain recombines TRBV16 with TRBJ2-7; 10 bases fit TRBD1. The CDR3 runs to 14 residues. Germline V gene lookup returns CDR1 KGHSY and CDR2 FQNENV. Trimming at V came to 4 bases and at J to 3 bases, leaving 3 bases not matched to a gene.

This clone appeared once. The V call is TRBV10-3, the J call TRBJ1-3, with D tentatively TRBD1 (6 bases). Germline V gene data show CDR1 as ENHRY and CDR2 as SYGVKD. V was cut by 11 bases and J by 0 bases, with 11 bases left in between. The CDR3 covers 13 residues. The DNA for the CDR3 is TGTGCCGTCTTAGGGGGCTCTGGAAACACCATATATTTT. Translating it yields CAVLGGSGNTIYF.

The CDR3: CASSLPTGPLHF. As DNA, the CDR3 is TGTGCCAGCAGTTTACCTACAGGTCCCCTCCACTTT. This rearrangement joins TRBV6-1 to TRBJ1-6; D possibly corresponds to TRBD1 (5 bases). This CDR3 is 12 amino acids long. Trimming removed 5 bases from V and 13 bases from J, with 12 bases in between. The germline CDR1 and CDR2 sequences are MNHNS and SASEGT.

In this sample, this clone turned up once. The chain links TRBV13 to TRBJ2-3; TRBD1 agrees at 9 bases. Losses at the gene ends were 5 bases for V and 6 bases for J; bases not matched to a gene: 9. The germline V gene encodes CDR1 PRHDT and CDR2 FYEKMQ (reference sequence). The CDR3 sequence is 15 residues long. Here the CDR3 DNA reads TGTGCCAGCAGCACCGGGACAGGGAAGGAGGATACGCAGTATTTT. Encoded protein: CASSTGTGKEDTQYF.

This clone was observed a few times. The CDR3: CASSQSTGNYGYTF. CDR3 nucleotides: TGCGCCAGCAGTCAATCAACAGGGAACTATGGCTACACCTTC. The V call is TRBV23-1, the J call TRBJ1-2; TRBD1 might be the D (6 bases). TRBV23-1 is assigned to the ORF class and has an uncertain function. This CDR3 region has 14 residues. Trimming removed 0 bases from V and 2 bases from J, with 7 bases in between.

The rearrangement joins TRBV4-1 to TRBJ1-1; D might be TRBD1 (5 bases). Looked up from germline, CDR1 is MGHRA and CDR2 is YSYEKL. This CDR3 spans 14 amino acids. Between the trimmed V and J ends, which lost 3 bases and 1 base, there was a span of 9 bases. The DNA for the CDR3 is TGCGCCAGCAGCCACTGGGACGCGAACACTGAAGCTTTCTTT. This encodes CASSHWDANTEAFF.

In DNA form, the CDR3 reads TGCGCCAGCAGCCAAGATACGAACGGGAGGGCTTCCTACGAGCAGTACTTC. Translated, it gives CASSQDTNGRASYEQYF. The rearrangement joins TRBV4-3 to TRBJ2-7, with 8 bases lining up with TRBD2. This CDR3 is 17 amino acids long. CDR1 LGHNA and CDR2 YSLEER come from the germline V gene. V lost 0 bases to trimming and J lost 1 base; unmatched junction nucleotides: 8.